This T cell receptor (beta chain) was documented in a study of T cells after yellow fever vaccination. For the study at large: Preparing low-cell-number fractions relied on SMART-Seq v4 Ultra Low Input. Study conclusions and caveats: Abundant clonotypes from the bulk population could contaminate FACS-sorted repertoires.

From the 5' RACE reads, TCRdb called clonotypes with MiXCR, one entry per CDR3 protein. The sample has about 300,000 distinct CDR3 sequences, approximately 4% seen once; the top ten hold more than 20%. Trimming removed 1 base from V and 4 bases from J, with 7 bases in between. This CDR3 has 13 residues. Germline loops: CDR1 SGHTA, CDR2 FQGNSA. In this sample, this clonotype turned up a few times. The target antigen is unknown. The clonotype originates from a man aged 18 to 35 who received the YFV17D yellow fever vaccine. This chain links TRBV7-2 with TRBJ1-1; the D is unclear. The sequenced sample was PBMCs, obtained 5 days after the yellow fever booster vaccination. The CDR3: CASSLGRRTEAFF. In DNA, the CDR3 is TGTGCCAGCAGCTTAGGCCGGCGCACTGAAGCTTTCTTT.